These 9 T cell receptor beta chains came from one sample sequenced in a study of T cells in Graves' hyperthyroidism and ophthalmopathy. Researchers took RNA transcripts and amplified the TCR beta CDR3 regions from them. Researchers ran a first-round RT-PCR on the TCR CDR3 using the HTBI primer set. MiXCR was run by TCRdb on the multiplex PCR reads, yielding one entry per CDR3 protein. The sample has 300,000 to 450,000 distinct CDR3 sequences; approximately 15% are singletons. Source material: blood. Receptor source: a woman under 30 with Graves' hyperthyroidism that later progressed to Graves' ophthalmopathy.

The chain is built from TRBV2 and TRBJ2-1; 7 bases agree with TRBD2. This CDR3 comprises 16 residues. Trimming at V came to 7 bases and at J to 6 bases, leaving 15 bases not matched to a gene. The V gene's germline CDR1 is SNHLY and CDR2 FYNNEI. For the CDR3, the DNA is TGTGCCAGCACCCCCCGGGGGGTAGGCCCTCTCAATGAGCAGTTCTTC. This gives the protein CASTPRGVGPLNEQFF. Filled out from reference TRBV2 and TRBJ2-1, the complete variable domain reads EPEVTQTPSHQVTQMGQEVILRCVPISNHLYFYWYRQILGQKVEFLVSFYNNEISEKSEIFDDQFSVERPDGSNFTLKIRSTKLEDSAMYFCASTPRGVGPLNEQFFGPGTRLTVL.

CDR3 DNA sequence: TGTGCCAGCAGCCTACGGGACATCCTAACCCACTCTGGAAACACCATATATTTT. This codes for CASSLRDILTHSGNTIYF. The chain employs TRBV13 and TRBJ1-3, with a tentative D call TRBD1 (6 bases). Germline CDR1 PRHDT, CDR2 FYEKMQ (reference sequence). Trimming shortened V by 5 bases and J by 0 bases, and 20 bases separated the two germline ends. The CDR3 extends over 18 amino acids.

Comments on this clonotype: This CDR3 fails to terminate in the conserved phenylalanine or tryptophan, so it likely reflects a read error. The DNA for the CDR3 is TGTGCCAGCAGTGAATCAAGACAGGGGGTGAACACTGAAGCTTTCCTT. Translating it yields CASSESRQGVNTEAFL. The chain has TRBV25-1 and TRBJ1-1; 9 nucleotides match TRBD1. Unmatched junction bases numbered 3, after V lost 1 base and J lost 0 bases. Germline CDR1 MGHDK, CDR2 SYGVNS. CDR3 size: 16 residues.

This clonotype was recorded many times. CDR3 sequence (DNA): TGCAGTGCGGACGGGACAGGGCGGCTGTTTTTT. Protein product: CSADGTGRLFF. This chain links TRBV20-1 with TRBJ2-2, with TRBD1 matching 9 bases. Trimming removed 6 bases from V and 13 bases from J; junction bases left unmatched: 6. Germline-derived CDR1 and CDR2 are DFQATT and SNEGSKA (reference sequence). This CDR3 has 11 amino acids.

There are many counts of this clonotype. The chain carries TRBV27 and TRBJ2-1; 8 nucleotides match TRBD2. CDR1 and CDR2 from the germline V gene are MNHEY and SMNVEV (reference sequence). Germline trimming cut 5 bases from V and 6 bases from J; bases unmatched to any gene: 12. This CDR3 spans 16 amino acids. The CDR3 here is CASSRPGGPRGNEQFF. The CDR3 coding sequence is TGTGCCAGCAGTCGGCCGGGGGGGCCAAGAGGCAATGAGCAGTTCTTC.

This clonotype was seen a handful of times. The rearrangement joins TRBV28 to TRBJ2-7; D may be TRBD2 (6 bases). Between the trimmed V and J ends, which lost 4 bases and 4 bases, there was a span of 17 bases. Per germline, CDR1 MDHEN and CDR2 SYDVKM. This CDR3 is 15 amino acids long. Written as DNA, the CDR3 is TGTGCCAGCAGTTCCGACGGAGGGGCACGTTACGAGCAGTACTTC. This translates into CASSSDGGARYEQYF. Complete variable domain (other parts from reference TRBV28 and TRBJ2-7): DVKVTQSSRYLVKRTGEKVFLECVQDMDHENMFWYRQDPGLGLRLIYFSYDVKMKEKGDIPEGYSVSREKKERFSLILESASTNQTSMYLCASSSDGGARYEQYFGPGTRLTVT.

This clonotype came up many times. This chain links TRBV27 with TRBJ2-1; 12 bases are shared with TRBD1. Trimming at V came to 5 bases and at J to 4 bases, leaving 12 bases not matched to a gene. The V gene's germline CDR1 is MNHEY and CDR2 SMNVEV (reference sequence). The CDR3 is 18 residues long. The CDR3 nucleotides are TGTGCCAGCAGTCGGGACAGGGGGCCCCCCTACACTTACAATGAGCAGTTCTTC. Protein sequence: CASSRDRGPPYTYNEQFF.

The V and J genes are TRBV10-3 and TRBJ2-1; no clear D gene. The CDR3 covers 13 residues. Germline V lookup: CDR1 ENHRY, CDR2 SYGVKD. Trimming left V 3 bases short and J 8 bases short, with 11 bases between. The CDR3 nucleotides read TGTGCCATCAGTGATTTCAGCTCCCATGAGCAGTTCTTC. As protein: CAISDFSSHEQFF.

This clonotype has ten or more counts. The CDR3 is CASSQAGEAFF. The CDR3 DNA sequence: TGTGCCAGCAGCCAAGCTGGGGAAGCTTTCTTT. This chain connects TRBV3-1 to TRBJ1-1; D not certain. Trimming pared 1 base from V and 8 bases from J, leaving 5 bases between. The CDR3 sequence is 11 residues long. Germline CDR1 and CDR2: LGHDT and YNNKEL (reference sequence).